The clone carrying this T cell receptor beta chain was observed a handful of times. TCRdb redid the calling of the RT-PCR reads with MiXCR, one entry per CDR3 protein. Of more than 150,000 distinct CDR3 sequences in the sample, approximately 8.7% were seen once. Trimming took 1 base from V and 5 from J; bases not matched to a gene: 0. CDR1 and CDR2 from the germline V gene are LGHNA and YNFKEQ. The CDR3 has 15 amino acids. This specimen belongs to a study of response to subunit inactivated influenza vaccine. Sample: non-naive T cells sorted from PBMCs, taken on the day of vaccination. The chain recombines TRBV4-2 with TRBJ2-1; 12 bases are a match to TRBD2. This receptor was identified in a man aged 50 or older who received an inactivated influenza vaccine. The CDR3 region is CASSQGTSGNNEQFF. The CDR3 DNA reads TGTGCCAGCAGCCAAGGGACTAGCGGGAACAATGAGCAGTTCTTC.